One sample yielded the 13 T cell receptor beta chains listed below, sequenced in a study of T cell responses to AZD1222 COVID-19 vaccine. The method was immunoSEQ multiplex PCR; TCRdb's version includes in-frame clones alone and lacks a portion of them. The data contain 70,000 to 95,000 clones, around 90% of them seen just once; the ten biggest clones take up 11%. The sequenced sample was peripheral blood, obtained 28 days after the second AZD1222 dose. The receptors shown here come from an adult who received the AZD1222 COVID-19 vaccine.

This chain uses TRBV19 with TRBJ2-5, with D perhaps matching TRBD1 (6 bases). CDR3 length: 14 residues. Germline CDR1 reads LNHDA; CDR2 reads SQIVND (reference sequence). With 5 bases removed from V and 1 base from J, the gap between germline ends came to 11 bases. In DNA, the CDR3 is TGTGCCAGTAGTGACCGGGACACCCAAGAGACCCAGTACTTC. It translates to CASSDRDTQETQYF. Complete variable domain (other parts from reference TRBV19 and TRBJ2-5): DGGITQSPKYLFRKEGQNVTLSCEQNLNHDAMYWYRQDPGQGLRLIYYSQIVNDFQKGDIAEGYSVSREKKESFPLTVTSAQKNPTAFYLCASSDRDTQETQYFGPGTRLLVL.

This chain joins TRBV5-6 and TRBJ1-5; 8 nucleotides line up with TRBD1. This CDR3 is 15 amino acids long. V lost 3 bases to trimming and J lost 5 bases; unmatched junction nucleotides: 7. Germline CDR1 is SGHDT and CDR2 is YYEEEE. The CDR3 protein is CASSSRQGMDQPQHF. The CDR3 DNA reads TGTGCCAGCAGCTCCAGACAGGGGATGGATCAGCCCCAGCATTTT.

The chain employs TRBV2 and TRBJ1-2; D not certain. Germline-derived CDR1 and CDR2 are SNHLY and FYNNEI. V gave up 1 base and J gave up 4 bases, with 7 bases separating them. This CDR3 has 13 amino acids. The CDR3 loop is CASSEGPRYGYTF. DNA for the CDR3: TGTGCCAGCAGTGAAGGGCCCCGCTATGGCTACACCTTC.

Turning to this clone: This same CDR3 is encoded by further DNA sequences in the sample. The chain combines TRBV5-1 with TRBJ1-1; no clear D. V lost 0 bases and J lost 1, with 7 bases in between. The germline V gene has CDR1 SGHRS and CDR2 YFSETQ. CDR3 length equals 14 residues. DNA for the CDR3: TGCGCCAGCAGCTTGGGGCCGGAGAACACTGAAGCTTTCTTT. This translates into CASSLGPENTEAFF.

Note on this clone: The same CDR3 arises from other DNA sequences in this sample as well. This chain uses TRBV3-1 (or the pseudogene TRBV3-2) with TRBJ1-2; D ambiguous. The CDR3 extends over 13 amino acids. CDR1 is LGHDT and CDR2 is YNNKEL in the germline V gene (reference sequence). V lost 1 base and J lost 5, with 8 bases in between. This CDR3 is CASSQVRTYGYTF. The CDR3 DNA reads TGTGCCAGCAGCCAAGTCAGAACGTATGGCTACACCTTC.

V gene TRBV3-1 (or the pseudogene TRBV3-2) combines with J gene TRBJ1-4; no clear D gene. Germline V lookup: CDR1 LGHDT, CDR2 YNNKEL (reference sequence). The CDR3 is 13 residues long. Between the trimmed V and J ends, which lost 2 bases and 7 bases, there was a span of 8 bases. CDR3 protein: CASSQSGSEKLFF. CDR3 sequence (DNA): TGTGCCAGCAGCCAAAGCGGTAGTGAAAAACTGTTTTTT.

The genes are TRBV9 and TRBJ1-2; TRBD1 matches 7 bases. Trimming took 0 bases from V and 3 from J; bases not matched to a gene: 2. The CDR3 has 14 amino acids. From germline, CDR1 is SGDLS and CDR2 YYNGEE. The CDR3: CASSVAGTDYGYTF. The CDR3 nucleotides read TGTGCCAGCAGCGTAGCCGGGACAGACTATGGCTACACCTTC. The variable domain in full, with the rest retrieved from reference TRBV9 and TRBJ1-2, is DSGVTQTPKHLITATGQRVTLRCSPRSGDLSVYWYQQSLDQGLQFLIQYYNGEERAKGNILERFSAQQFPDLHSELNLSSLELGDSALYFCASSVAGTDYGYTFGSGTRLTVV.

The gene calls are TRBV4-1 and TRBJ2-7; 11 bases line up with TRBD2. This CDR3 has 19 residues. J lost 5 bases, V lost 0 bases, and 15 bases had no gene match. In germline, CDR1 is MGHRA, CDR2 YSYEKL. The CDR3 spells CASSQDRPGLAGNVNEQYF. In DNA form, the CDR3 reads TGCGCCAGCAGCCAAGATCGTCCCGGACTAGCGGGCAATGTAAACGAGCAGTACTTC.

The chain recombines TRBV24-1 with TRBJ1-4; the match to TRBD1 covers 7 bases. Germline CDR1 KGHDR, CDR2 SFDVKD. V shed 4 bases, J shed 4 bases, and the junction held 5 bases outside the gene matches. The CDR3 is 15 residues long. The CDR3 spells CATSDPTGRNEKLFF. CDR3 bases: TGTGCCACCAGTGACCCGACAGGGCGTAATGAAAAACTGTTTTTT.

The V and J genes are TRBV11-2 and TRBJ2-1; TRBD2 aligns across 7 bases. The CDR3 sequence is 15 residues long. Germline assignment: CDR1 SGHAT and CDR2 FQNNGV. Trimming at V came to 5 bases and at J to 2 bases, leaving 6 bases not matched to a gene. The CDR3 DNA reads TGTGCCAGCAGCCCGCGGGAGAGCGCCTACAATGAGCAGTTCTTC. Encoded protein: CASSPRESAYNEQFF.

This chain uses TRBV5-1 with TRBJ1-4; 8 bases map to TRBD1. Germline V gives CDR1 SGHRS, CDR2 YFSETQ. With V trimmed by 0 bases and J by 14 bases, 6 bases remained unmatched. The CDR3 length is 13 residues. The DNA of the CDR3 is TGCGCCAGCAGCTTGGTGGGGGACAGGCGGCTGTTTTTT. It translates to CASSLVGDRRLFF.

CDR3 loop: CASRLLEEQFF. CDR3 sequence (DNA): TGTGCCAGCAGGTTATTAGAGGAGCAGTTCTTC. V gene TRBV3-1 (or the pseudogene TRBV3-2) combines with J gene TRBJ2-1; D is unclear. The length of the CDR3 is 11 residues. Trimming stripped 6 bases from V and 10 bases from J, with 10 bases between. From germline, CDR1 is LGHDT and CDR2 YNNKEL (reference sequence).

The J gene is TRBJ1-2, the V gene TRBV19; weak D call: TRBD1 (6 bases). CDR1 and CDR2 (germline): LNHDA, SQIVND (reference sequence). This CDR3 comprises 14 residues. The V and J ends lost 6 bases and 2 bases respectively, with 13 bases between them. CDR3 region: CASSHRDGNYGYTF. Written as DNA, the CDR3 is TGTGCCAGTAGCCACAGGGACGGGAACTATGGCTACACCTTC.